This TCR beta chain stems from a study of cytomegalovirus exposure and HLA in healthy donors. Study results and caveats: The Asian-associated ancestry cluster reportedly had fewer N-insertions than the approximately 650-donor mean in a later analysis.

As regards this clone: The antigen is unknown.

Amplification used 60 Vbeta primers and 13 Jbeta primers. Generated by immunoSEQ multiplex PCR, the TCRdb table keeps only in-frame clones and is missing some. Found here are approximately 280,000 clones, 75% to 90% of them singletons; the top ten hold approximately 4.3%. The CDR3 is made up of 18 amino acids. Trimming removed 3 bases at V and 0 bases at J, with 18 bases between. Germline-derived CDR1 and CDR2 are MNHEY and SMNVEV (reference sequence). This receptor was obtained from a man in his forties in good health and CMV-seropositive. Material: PBMCs. V and J are TRBV27 and TRBJ2-1, with D possibly being TRBD1 (5 bases). CDR3: CASSLVPLAGISYNEQFF. CDR3 nucleotides: TGTGCCAGCAGTTTGGTGCCATTGGCAGGGATCTCCTACAATGAGCAGTTCTTC.